The T cell receptor beta chain under discussion was sequenced for a study of glioma-infiltrating T cells after dendritic cell vaccination. The PCR used 60 V beta and 13 J beta primers. Assay used: immunoSEQ multiplex PCR; TCRdb lists only in-frame clones, some missing. The sample lists tens of thousands of clones, about 90% occurring once. The origin of this receptor is a human donor with glioblastoma. Sequencing used blood, obtained before dendritic cell vaccination.

Written as DNA, the CDR3 is TGTGCCAGCAGTTTACCGGGGGGAGGGAATGAAAAACTGTTTTTT. Protein: CASSLPGGGNEKLFF. V usage is TRBV28 and J usage is TRBJ1-4; the D gene is possibly TRBD1 (5 bases). The germline V gene has CDR1 MDHEN and CDR2 SYDVKM. The length of the CDR3 is 15 residues. V lost 2 bases and J 5 bases, leaving 12 bases between the germline ends.